Below, one T cell receptor beta chain is given with its context. Authors' methods: From reference gene primer amplification, estimates of nucleated cell counts were derived. Measured with immunoSEQ multiplex PCR; TCRdb has only the in-frame clones, and not every one. V, J and clone size are taken as reported in that table, and D and trimming were inferred from the DNA itself. Of some 240,000 clones detected, about four fifths appear once; the ten largest clones hold 1.5% to 1.9%. This record comes from a study of blood T cell repertoires in COVID-19. Study-level background: Samples came from the United States, Italy and Spain, spanning acute and convalescent COVID-19. From T cells, B-cell-depleted T cells, or PBMCs came the material, which was cDNA or gDNA.

This TCR was sampled from a woman in her 40s who had recovered from COVID-19. Sequenced: peripheral blood.

CDR3 region: CASSFRDRGYQETQYF. CDR3 DNA: TGTGCCAGCAGTTTCCGGGACAGGGGTTACCAAGAGACCCAGTACTTC. The chain couples TRBV6-5 to TRBJ2-5, with 10 bases that match TRBD1. V shed 4 bases and J 0 bases; nucleotides not matched to a gene: 5. The CDR3 is 16 residues long. CDR1 is MNHEY, CDR2 SVGAGI, per germline.